These 17 T cell receptor beta chains came from one sample sequenced in a study of T cell responses to AZD1222 COVID-19 vaccine. Profiled with immunoSEQ multiplex PCR; TCRdb holds only in-frame clones, not every one. The table records about 68,000 clones, 86% of them present only once. This material consisted of peripheral blood, taken on day 0 of AZD1222 vaccination. These TCRs come from an adult in good health.

The chain employs TRBV6-2 or TRBV6-3 and TRBJ1-5, with 9 bases identical to TRBD1. J gave up 5 bases and V 5 bases, and 10 bases lay outside the gene matches. Per the germline V gene, CDR1 is MNHEY and CDR2 is SVGEGT. This CDR3 region has 16 residues. Written as DNA, the CDR3 is TGTGCCAGCAGTGCCCGACAGGGGGTGGTCGATCAGCCCCAGCATTTT. Amino acids: CASSARQGVVDQPQHF.

The V and J genes are TRBV6-6 and TRBJ2-7, with D hard to call. Germline V gene lookup returns CDR1 MNHNY and CDR2 SVGAGI (reference sequence). V gave up 0 bases and J gave up 2 bases, with 8 bases separating them. The CDR3 extends over 14 amino acids. CDR3 nucleotide sequence: TGTGCCAGCAGTTACTCGGGTAGAACCTACGAGCAGTACTTC. Amino acids: CASSYSGRTYEQYF.

The chain links TRBV5-8 to TRBJ1-4; 7 bases are a match to TRBD1. Per the germline V gene, CDR1 is SGHTS and CDR2 is YDEGEE. V was pared by 5 bases and J by 4 bases, with 8 bases of the junction left unmatched. The CDR3 has 15 amino acids. In DNA form, the CDR3 reads TGTGCCAGCAGTGCACGGACAGGAGTTAATGAAAAACTGTTTTTT. Translation gives CASSARTGVNEKLFF.

This clone was seen a handful of times. The rearrangement links TRBV4-2 to TRBJ2-5, with a weak D call TRBD2 (7 bases). V lost 0 bases to trimming and J lost 4 bases, with 15 bases between them. CDR1 is LGHNA, CDR2 YNFKEQ, per germline. CDR3 length: 16 amino acids. The CDR3 coding sequence is TGTGCCAGCAGCCAAGATTTTGGGGGGGGCAGAGAGACCCAGTACTTC. It specifies CASSQDFGGGRETQYF.

This sequence joins TRBV7-3 and TRBJ2-1, with TRBD1 as a possible D gene (5 bases). Germline values: CDR1 SGHTA, CDR2 FQGTGA. The CDR3 is 17 residues long. The V gene lost 5 bases and the J gene lost 0 bases, with 17 bases spanning the gap. The CDR3 DNA follows: TGTGCCAGCAGCATAGGACAATTCGGTAGCTCCTACAATGAGCAGTTCTTC. Amino acid sequence: CASSIGQFGSSYNEQFF.

This clone was found once. The chain is built from TRBV11-2 and TRBJ2-3; D possibly corresponds to TRBD2 (6 bases). Trimming took 1 base from V and 3 from J, leaving 8 bases between them. CDR1 is SGHAT, CDR2 FQNNGV, per germline. The CDR3 is 14 residues long. The CDR3 is CASSLAGSTDTQYF. The CDR3 DNA sequence: TGTGCCAGCAGCTTAGCCGGGAGTACAGATACGCAGTATTTT.

This clone was seen once. The chain combines TRBV6-1 with TRBJ1-1; 9 positions match TRBD1. Looked up from germline, CDR1 is MNHNS and CDR2 is SASEGT. This CDR3 region has 17 residues. Trimming removed 1 base from V and 4 bases from J; junction bases left unmatched: 10. CDR3 nucleotide sequence: TGTGCCAGCAGTGAAGTCGGGGTAGGACAGGGGTTCACTGAAGCTTTCTTT. Protein: CASSEVGVGQGFTEAFF.

Concerning this clone: This may stem from a read error, because a much larger clone lies one nucleotide away. Other DNA variants within this sample encode the same CDR3. The rearrangement uses TRBV18 and TRBJ2-5, with TRBD1 matching over 7 bases. Germline V lookup: CDR1 KGHSH, CDR2 LQKENI. The CDR3 has 13 residues. V was clipped by 2 bases and J by 3 bases; unmatched bases: 0. The CDR3 spells CASSPGTEETQYF. The CDR3, as DNA: TGTGCCAGCTCACCAGGGACAGAAGAGACCCAGTACTTC.

This rearrangement joins TRBV6-5 to TRBJ1-6, with 7 bases lining up with TRBD1. V was pared by 6 bases and J by 4 bases, with 3 bases of the junction left unmatched. Germline loops: CDR1 MNHEY, CDR2 SVGAGI. The CDR3 is 14 residues long. The CDR3 nucleotides read TGTGCCAGCAGGGAGGGACAGTATAATTCACCCCTCCACTTT. Translating gives CASREGQYNSPLHF.

V and J are TRBV4-3 and TRBJ1-1; D gene unclear. Germline CDR1 LGHNA, CDR2 YSLEER. The V end was cut by 0 bases, the J end by 1 base, with 15 bases between. This CDR3 comprises 17 residues. CDR3: CASSQDTAFWENTEAFF. CDR3 in DNA: TGCGCCAGCAGCCAAGATACCGCCTTTTGGGAGAACACTGAAGCTTTCTTT.

The chain recombines TRBV6-5 with TRBJ1-2; 9 bases line up with TRBD1. The germline gives CDR1 MNHEY, CDR2 SVGAGI. The length of the CDR3 is 11 residues. The V segment lost 7 bases and the J segment 8 bases; nucleotides outside the gene matches: 2. The CDR3 region has the DNA TGTGCCAGCACCACAGGGGGCGGCTACACCTTC. This codes for CASTTGGGYTF.

The V call is TRBV5-1, the J call TRBJ2-7; D not resolved. CDR1 SGHRS and CDR2 YFSETQ come from the germline V gene. V lost 7 bases to trimming and J lost 1 base, with 9 bases between them. The CDR3 is 12 amino acids. CDR3 sequence: CASRGLSYEQYF. CDR3 coding DNA: TGCGCCAGCCGTGGTCTTTCCTACGAGCAGTACTTC. The entire variable domain, with the rest obtained from reference TRBV5-1 and TRBJ2-7, is as follows: KAGVTQTPRYLIKTRGQQVTLSCSPISGHRSVSWYQQTPGQGLQFLFEYFSETQRNKGNFPGRFSGRQFSNSRSEMNVSTLELGDSALYLCASRGLSYEQYFGPGTRLTVT.

The chain links TRBV7-3 to TRBJ2-2, with 9 bases identical to TRBD1. Trimming cost V 11 bases and J 7 bases; bases outside gene matches: 8. Germline loops: CDR1 SGHTA, CDR2 FQGTGA. The CDR3 spans 13 residues. The CDR3 protein is CAGGQGKYGELFF. CDR3 coding DNA: TGTGCCGGCGGACAGGGGAAATACGGGGAGCTGTTTTTT.

The J gene is TRBJ2-5, the V gene TRBV6-5; unclear D gene. Deletions cut 8 bases from V and 4 bases from J, with 8 bases between. Looked up from germline, CDR1 is MNHEY and CDR2 is SVGAGI. The CDR3 length is 11 residues. This CDR3 is CASALGETQYF. CDR3 DNA sequence: TGTGCCAGCGCATTAGGAGAGACCCAGTACTTC.

The chain combines TRBV4-2 with TRBJ1-1, with 11 bases that match TRBD1. CDR3 length: 14 amino acids. V was pared by 8 bases and J by 3 bases, with 5 bases of the junction left unmatched. Germline lookup yields CDR1 LGHNA and CDR2 YNFKEQ. The CDR3 spells CASYPGQGDTEAFF. CDR3 DNA: TGTGCCAGCTATCCGGGACAGGGGGACACTGAAGCTTTCTTT.

A few counts support this clone. CDR3 nucleotides: TGTGCCAGCAGCGCTACCGGACAGAGCAATCAGCCCCAGCATTTT. It translates to CASSATGQSNQPQHF. J is TRBJ1-5 and V is TRBV9, with D possibly being TRBD1 (6 bases). The length of the CDR3 is 15 residues. The V gene's germline CDR1 is SGDLS and CDR2 YYNGEE. Trimming stripped 3 bases from V and 1 base from J, with 11 bases between.

V and J are TRBV6-6 and TRBJ1-5; no definite D call. V dropped 7 bases and J dropped 2 bases, with 18 bases sitting between them. The CDR3 has 16 amino acids. The germline CDR1 and CDR2 sequences are MNHNY and SVGAGI (reference sequence). CDR3 DNA sequence: TGTGCCAGCACCAACCTCGTCAGGAGAGGCAATCAGCCCCAGCATTTT. It is translated as CASTNLVRRGNQPQHF.